Shown below are 23 T cell receptor beta chains from a single sample sequenced in a study of cytomegalovirus exposure and HLA in healthy donors. 13 Jbeta primers and 60 Vbeta primers were used for the PCR. Using immunoSEQ multiplex PCR, the repertoire was profiled, and TCRdb retains in-frame clones only, with some absent. This table holds around 180,000 clones, around 85% found once. Input material: PBMCs. All receptors come from a man aged 18-30 years in good health and CMV-seronegative.

This chain joins TRBV7-2 and TRBJ1-2; 9 bases agree with TRBD1. J was trimmed by 1 base and V by 3 bases; bases with no gene match: 6. CDR3 length: 16 residues. Germline CDR1 SGHTA, CDR2 FQGNSA. CDR3: CASSFFGTGINYGYTF. In DNA, the CDR3 is TGTGCCAGCAGCTTTTTCGGGACAGGGATTAACTATGGCTACACCTTC.

The J gene is TRBJ1-1, the V gene TRBV6-1; no clear D. The CDR3 spans 14 residues. Deletions cut 5 bases from V and 6 bases from J, with 16 bases between. Per germline, CDR1 MNHNS and CDR2 SASEGT. The DNA of the CDR3 is TGTGCCAGCAGTACCTCTGGCAGCAGGTCTGAAGCTTTCTTT. It codes for CASSTSGSRSEAFF.

Worth noting for this clone: Other nucleotide sequences from this sample produce the same CDR3. This chain uses TRBV7-8 with TRBJ2-3, with 9 bases aligning to TRBD2. With 1 base clipped from V and 3 bases from J, the junction kept 5 bases outside the gene matches. CDR1 is SGHVS, CDR2 FQNEAQ, per germline. The CDR3 runs 16 residues. The CDR3 reads CASSLVRAGGTDTQYF. The CDR3 nucleotides read TGTGCCAGCAGCTTAGTACGGGCGGGAGGGACAGATACGCAGTATTTT. Together with reference TRBV7-8 and TRBJ2-3, the CDR3 gives the full variable domain: GAGVSQSPRYKVAKRGQDVALRCDPISGHVSLFWYQQALGQGPEFLTYFQNEAQLDKSGLPSDRFFAERPEGSVSTLKIQRTQQEDSAVYLCASSLVRAGGTDTQYFGPGTRLTVL.

The genes are TRBV5-6 and TRBJ2-3, with D perhaps matching TRBD2 (6 bases). Germline values: CDR1 SGHDT, CDR2 YYEEEE. V gave up 2 bases and J gave up 4 bases, with 11 bases separating them. CDR3 length equals 14 residues. CDR3 sequence: CASSFGTSPDTQYF. CDR3 bases: TGTGCCAGCAGCTTTGGAACTAGCCCAGATACGCAGTATTTT.

The chain joins TRBV5-1 to TRBJ2-2; 7 bases agree with TRBD1. Looked up from germline, CDR1 is SGHRS and CDR2 is YFSETQ. V trimming: 1 base; J trimming: 0 bases; junction bases outside the gene matches: 3. CDR3 length: 16 residues. The CDR3 spells CASSLTGTANTGELFF. CDR3 DNA: TGCGCCAGCAGCTTGACCGGGACAGCGAACACCGGGGAGCTGTTTTTT.

The gene calls are TRBV7-2 and TRBJ2-7; a weak D match, TRBD1 (7 bases). V lost 2 bases and J lost 0, with 14 bases in between. The CDR3 sequence is 16 residues long. CDR1 is SGHTA, CDR2 FQGNSA, per germline. CDR3 region: CASSLMGQTSSYEQYF. In DNA form, the CDR3 reads TGTGCCAGCAGCTTAATGGGACAGACTAGCTCCTACGAGCAGTACTTC.

This chain joins TRBV6-5 and TRBJ2-3, with 8 bases identical to TRBD1. The ends lost 8 bases at V and 2 bases at J; junction bases unmatched: 6. CDR3 size: 14 residues. Germline V lookup: CDR1 MNHEY, CDR2 SVGAGI. For the CDR3, the DNA is TGTGCCAGCGGGACAGGTTTTTACACAGATACGCAGTATTTT. It codes for CASGTGFYTDTQYF.

The chain uses TRBV5-1 and TRBJ2-3; no reliable D call. The V gene's germline CDR1 is SGHRS and CDR2 YFSETQ. The CDR3 covers 16 residues. The V gene lost 0 bases and the J gene lost 5 bases, with 16 bases spanning the gap. CDR3 in amino acids: CASSLEAGLYGDTQYF. In DNA, the CDR3 is TGCGCCAGCAGCTTGGAGGCAGGTCTCTATGGAGATACGCAGTATTTT.

This clone was recorded a few times. The chain joins TRBV4-1 to TRBJ2-7, with D perhaps matching TRBD1 (5 bases). Trimming removed 0 bases from V and 0 bases from J, with 9 bases in between. CDR1 is MGHRA and CDR2 is YSYEKL in the germline V gene. The CDR3 spans 15 residues. The CDR3 DNA sequence: TGCGCCAGCAGCCAAGACAGGGCCCTCTCCTACGAGCAGTACTTC. The encoded protein is CASSQDRALSYEQYF.

J is TRBJ2-1 and V is TRBV15; D is uncertain. The CDR3 is 18 residues long. Germline CDR1 reads LNHNV; CDR2 reads YYDKDF (reference sequence). V was shortened by 4 bases and J by 0 bases, with 19 bases between the two germline ends. The CDR3 DNA reads TGTGCCACCAGCAAAGCTCTGCCCGGGTCGAGCTCCTACAATGAGCAGTTCTTC. Translating gives CATSKALPGSSSYNEQFF. The full variable domain, in which reference TRBV15 and TRBJ2-1 provide the parts outside the CDR3, is DAMVIQNPRYQVTQFGKPVTLSCSQTLNHNVMYWYQQKSSQAPKLLFHYYDKDFNNEADTPDNFQSRRPNTSFCFLDIRSPGLGDTAMYLCATSKALPGSSSYNEQFFGPGTRLTVL.

This chain links TRBV27 with TRBJ2-1, with 8 bases identical to TRBD1. V was clipped by 6 bases and J by 0 bases; unmatched bases: 10. In germline, CDR1 is MNHEY, CDR2 SMNVEV (reference sequence). CDR3 length equals 17 residues. The CDR3 region has the DNA TGTGCCAGCAGCAGATCGGACAGGGTTAGCTCCTACAATGAGCAGTTCTTC. It yields the protein CASSRSDRVSSYNEQFF.

The rearrangement uses TRBV6-6 and TRBJ2-1; tentative D call: TRBD2 (6 bases). Germline-derived CDR1 and CDR2 are MNHNY and SVGAGI (reference sequence). The ends were cut back, 2 bases at V and 0 bases at J, with 11 bases in the middle. This CDR3 is 16 amino acids long. In DNA, the CDR3 is TGTGCCAGCAGTTACGTACTAGCCATCTCCTACAATGAGCAGTTCTTC. Protein sequence: CASSYVLAISYNEQFF.

This clone has just one count. The chain uses TRBV25-1 and TRBJ2-5; the match to TRBD2 covers 10 bases. TRBJ2-7 matches the DNA end more closely, so the J call is doubtful. The CDR3 sequence is 13 residues long. CDR1 is MGHDK, CDR2 SYGVNS, per germline. The CDR3, as DNA: TGTGCCAGCACCCCTAGCGGGGGCTACGAGCAGTACTTC. It specifies CASTPSGGYEQYF.

This clone was found once. The chain carries TRBV5-1 and TRBJ2-1; the D is unclear. Trimming stripped 0 bases from V and 0 bases from J, with 7 bases between. The CDR3 sequence is 15 residues long. Germline CDR1 SGHRS, CDR2 YFSETQ. The CDR3 spells CASSLGRSSYNEQFF. The CDR3 DNA sequence: TGCGCCAGCAGCTTGGGTCGGAGCTCCTACAATGAGCAGTTCTTC.

The V call is TRBV19, the J call TRBJ1-1, with TRBD1 as a possible D gene (5 bases). Trimming took 7 bases from V and 1 from J, leaving 10 bases between them. Germline values: CDR1 LNHDA, CDR2 SQIVND (reference sequence). The CDR3 sequence is 13 residues long. Written as DNA, the CDR3 is TGTGCCAGTATGGGCGGGGCGAACACTGAAGCTTTCTTT. Translating gives CASMGGANTEAFF.

The chain joins TRBV7-2 to TRBJ2-7; D is ambiguous. Per germline, CDR1 SGHTA and CDR2 FQGNSA. Deletions cut 3 bases from V and 7 bases from J, with 13 bases between. The CDR3 is made up of 13 amino acids. The CDR3 DNA reads as TGTGCCAGCAGCTTGGCGAAAGCGAGGGAGCAGTACTTC. It encodes CASSLAKAREQYF.

This clone turned up a few times. The CDR3 reads CASGARGNDYGGYTF. In DNA form, the CDR3 reads TGCGCCAGCGGAGCCAGGGGAAACGATTATGGGGGCTACACCTTC. The chain combines TRBV4-3 with TRBJ1-2; possible D gene TRBD1, 6 bases. CDR3 length: 15 amino acids. The V end lost 8 bases, the J end lost 8 bases, and 24 bases lay between the germline ends. Looked up from germline, CDR1 is LGHNA and CDR2 is YSLEER.

CDR3 DNA sequence: TGTGCCAGCAGCGTAGCCGAGACTAGTTTCGTTGAGCAGTTCTTC. It translates to CASSVAETSFVEQFF. V gene TRBV9 combines with J gene TRBJ2-1; possibly TRBD2 for D (6 bases). Trimming left V 0 bases short and J 9 bases short, with 16 bases between. CDR1 SGDLS and CDR2 YYNGEE come from the germline V gene. The CDR3 consists of 15 residues.

V usage is TRBV5-4 and J usage is TRBJ2-2; D is uncertain. The CDR3 is 16 residues long. V lost 0 bases and J lost 4, with 13 bases in between. The V gene's germline CDR1 is SGHNT and CDR2 YYREEE (reference sequence). CDR3 DNA sequence: TGTGCCAGCAGCTTGGCCGGTAGCTACCTCACCGGGGAGCTGTTTTTT. Translating it yields CASSLAGSYLTGELFF.

DNA of the CDR3: TGTGCCAGCAGTGAGAGACATAGCACCGGGGAGCTGTTTTTT. Translated: CASSERHSTGELFF. The chain joins TRBV2 to TRBJ2-2, with no clear D. V was clipped by 3 bases and J by 4 bases, with 9 bases between them. Germline loops: CDR1 SNHLY, CDR2 FYNNEI. The CDR3 runs to 14 residues.

The J gene is TRBJ1-2, the V gene TRBV9, with TRBD1 identical over 8 bases. CDR1 is SGDLS, CDR2 YYNGEE, per germline. J lost 7 bases, V lost 0 bases, and 5 bases had no gene match. CDR3 length equals 14 residues. CDR3 sequence (DNA): TGTGCCAGCAGCGTAGGGACAGGGTCGGGTGGCTACACCTTC. This encodes CASSVGTGSGGYTF.

The chain uses TRBV6-6 and TRBJ2-5; TRBD2 might be the D (5 bases). The V gene's germline CDR1 is MNHNY and CDR2 SVGAGI (reference sequence). The CDR3 consists of 13 residues. V lost 3 bases and J lost 2, with 7 bases in between. The CDR3 DNA follows: TGTGCCAGCAGTTATAGGAGGCAAGAGACCCAGTACTTC. Protein sequence: CASSYRRQETQYF.

This clone was recorded only once. The chain is built from TRBV6-5 and TRBJ2-3; 7 bases are shared with TRBD2. Germline V gives CDR1 MNHEY, CDR2 SVGAGI. The trim removed 10 bases at V and 0 bases at J, leaving 10 bases unmatched. The CDR3 is 15 amino acids. The DNA for the CDR3 is TGTGCCACAGCCGGGGGGAGACCTAGCACAGATACGCAGTATTTT. Its translation is CATAGGRPSTDTQYF.